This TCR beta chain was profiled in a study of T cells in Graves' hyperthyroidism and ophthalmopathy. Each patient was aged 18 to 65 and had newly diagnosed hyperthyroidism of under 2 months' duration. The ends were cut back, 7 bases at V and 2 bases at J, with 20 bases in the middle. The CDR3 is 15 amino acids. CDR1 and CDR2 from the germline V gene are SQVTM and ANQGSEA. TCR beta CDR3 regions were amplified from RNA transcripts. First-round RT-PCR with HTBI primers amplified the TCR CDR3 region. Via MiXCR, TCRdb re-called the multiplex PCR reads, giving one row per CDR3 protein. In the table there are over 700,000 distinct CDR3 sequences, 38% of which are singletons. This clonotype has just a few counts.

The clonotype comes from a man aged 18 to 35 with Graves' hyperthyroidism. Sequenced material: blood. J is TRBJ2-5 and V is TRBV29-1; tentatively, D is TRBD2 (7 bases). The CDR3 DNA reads TGCAGCGCCGCCCTAGGGGGGAGGGGGCAAGAGACCCAGTACTTC. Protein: CSAALGGRGQETQYF.